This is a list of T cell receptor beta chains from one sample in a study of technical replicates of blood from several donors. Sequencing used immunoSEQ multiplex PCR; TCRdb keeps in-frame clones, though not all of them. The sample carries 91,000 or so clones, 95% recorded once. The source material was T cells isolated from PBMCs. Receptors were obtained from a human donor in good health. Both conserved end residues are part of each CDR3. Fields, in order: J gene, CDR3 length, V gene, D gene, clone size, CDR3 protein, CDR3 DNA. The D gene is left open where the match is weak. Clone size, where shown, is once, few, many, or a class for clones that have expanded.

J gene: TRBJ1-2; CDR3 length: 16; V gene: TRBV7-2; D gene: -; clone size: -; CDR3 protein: CASSPAGTFIWWGYTF; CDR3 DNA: TGTGCCAGCAGCCCAGCGGGGACCTTTATATGGTGGGGCTACACCTTC
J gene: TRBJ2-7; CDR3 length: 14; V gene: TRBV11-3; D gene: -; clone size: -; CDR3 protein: CASSVRSGAYEQYF; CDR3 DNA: TGTGCCAGCAGCGTAAGATCCGGGGCCTACGAGCAGTACTTC
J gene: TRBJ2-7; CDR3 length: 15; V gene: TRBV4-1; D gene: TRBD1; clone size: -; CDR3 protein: CASSPWTGKTYEQYF; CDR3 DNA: TGCGCCAGCAGCCCTTGGACAGGGAAGACCTACGAGCAGTACTTC
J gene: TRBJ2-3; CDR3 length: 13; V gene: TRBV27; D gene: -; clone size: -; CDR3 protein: CASSPPGTDTQYF; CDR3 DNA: TGTGCCAGCAGTCCCCCGGGAACAGATACGCAGTATTTT
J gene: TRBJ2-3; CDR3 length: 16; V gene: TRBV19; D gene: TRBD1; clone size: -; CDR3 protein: CASSLMGQPNTDTQYF; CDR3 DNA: TGTGCCAGTAGTCTTATGGGACAGCCAAACACAGATACGCAGTATTTT
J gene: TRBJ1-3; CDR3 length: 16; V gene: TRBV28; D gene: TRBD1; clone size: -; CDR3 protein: CASSLPPGGSGNTIYF; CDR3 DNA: TGTGCCAGCAGTTTACCCCCAGGGGGCTCTGGAAACACCATATATTTT
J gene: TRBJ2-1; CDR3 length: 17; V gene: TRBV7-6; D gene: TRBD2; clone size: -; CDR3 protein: CASSSTSGGAINNEQFF; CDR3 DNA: TGTGCCAGCAGCTCGACTAGCGGGGGGGCTATTAACAATGAGCAGTTCTTC
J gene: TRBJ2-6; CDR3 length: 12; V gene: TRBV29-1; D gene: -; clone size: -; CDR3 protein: CSVGPGANVLTF; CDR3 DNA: TGCAGCGTTGGGCCAGGGGCCAACGTCCTGACTTTC
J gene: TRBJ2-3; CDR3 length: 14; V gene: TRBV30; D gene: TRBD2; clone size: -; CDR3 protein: CACLAGASTDTQYF; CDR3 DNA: TGTGCCTGTCTAGCGGGGGCTAGCACAGATACGCAGTATTTT
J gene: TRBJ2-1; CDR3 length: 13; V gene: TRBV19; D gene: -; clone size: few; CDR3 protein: CASSLGGAPAQFF; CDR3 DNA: TGTGCCAGTAGCCTGGGTGGGGCTCCGGCGCAGTTCTTC
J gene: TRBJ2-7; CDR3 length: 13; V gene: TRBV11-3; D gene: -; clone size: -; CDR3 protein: CASSLDVQGEQYF; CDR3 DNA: TGTGCCAGCAGCTTAGATGTCCAGGGCGAGCAGTACTTC
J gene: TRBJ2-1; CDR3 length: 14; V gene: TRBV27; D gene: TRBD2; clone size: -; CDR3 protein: CATSGGPDYNEQFF; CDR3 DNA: TGTGCCACCAGCGGGGGACCTGATTACAATGAGCAGTTCTTC
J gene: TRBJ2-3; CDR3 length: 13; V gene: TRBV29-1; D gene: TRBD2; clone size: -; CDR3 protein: CSAMAGGTDTQYF; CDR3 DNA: TGCAGCGCTATGGCGGGAGGGACAGATACGCAGTATTTT
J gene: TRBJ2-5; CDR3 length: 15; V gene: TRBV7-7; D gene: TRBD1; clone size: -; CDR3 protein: CASSQVQGLQETQYF; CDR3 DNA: TGTGCTAGCAGCCAAGTACAGGGGCTTCAAGAGACCCAGTACTTC